This TCR beta chain was retrieved from a study of T cell responses to AZD1222 COVID-19 vaccine. Study-wide findings and caveats: Repertoires in all cases were sampled only once the peak T cell response had passed. Elevations in Spike-specific TCR breadth and depth followed administration of two AZD1222 doses. Regions 160-218 and 743-854 dominated among vaccine-associated CD4 TCRs spanning spike. Just 5 to 7 AZD1222 recipients were seropositive at baseline.

Remarks on this clone: Its antigen is unidentified.

Germline CDR1 and CDR2: SGHTS and YDEGEE. Trimming cost V 0 bases and J 7 bases; bases outside gene matches: 11. The CDR3 runs to 17 residues. Here immunoSEQ multiplex PCR was the method, and the copy in TCRdb shows in-frame clones only, minus some. Among 60,000 to 75,000 clones listed, 60% to 85% were seen once. This sequence originates from an adult who received the AZD1222 COVID-19 vaccine. The rearrangement links TRBV5-8 to TRBJ2-1; 9 bases are shared with TRBD1. This specimen was peripheral blood, taken 28 days after the second AZD1222 dose. CDR3 loop: CASSLGGTGNLPNEQFF. CDR3 DNA sequence: TGTGCCAGCAGCTTGGGGGGGACAGGGAACCTCCCTAATGAGCAGTTCTTC.